This TCR beta chain was observed in a study of blood T cell repertoires in COVID-19. On the study more broadly: Donors in the United States, Italy and Spain gave samples during acute or convalescent COVID-19. T cells, B-cell-depleted T cells, or PBMCs provided the cDNA or gDNA that served as material.

The authors' processing: Reference gene primer amplification in the assay estimated nucleated cell counts. Measured with immunoSEQ multiplex PCR; TCRdb has only the in-frame clones, and not every one. V and J calls plus clone size are reproduced from that table; the DNA served to infer D and trimming. Of approximately 350,000 clones in the sample, around nine tenths are singletons; the top ten hold about 7.3%. Seattle participants joined during active infection and were tracked over time. Germline loops: CDR1 MNHEY, CDR2 SVGAGI. There are 13 residues in the CDR3. The junction had 2 bases not matched to a gene; V was cut back by 8 bases and J by 1 base.

The sequencing sample was made of peripheral blood. The chain employs TRBV6-5 and TRBJ2-3; 8 bases are a match to TRBD2. This sequence originates from a woman aged 70 to 79 with COVID-19, enrolled during active disease. CDR3: CASPGGCTDTQYF. CDR3 DNA: TGTGCCAGCCCGGGGGGGTGCACAGATACGCAGTATTTT.